The 14 T cell receptor beta chains below were found in one sample sequenced in a study of blood T cell repertoires in COVID-19. Sequencing used immunoSEQ multiplex PCR; TCRdb keeps in-frame clones, though not all of them. In the table there are about 140,000 clones, 70% to 85% of which are singletons. What was sequenced was peripheral blood. These receptors were obtained from a man in his sixties with active or convalescent COVID-19.

The V call is TRBV7-2, the J call TRBJ2-5; tentatively, D is TRBD1 (6 bases). V was pared by 5 bases and J by 0 bases, with 10 bases between. Germline loops: CDR1 SGHTA, CDR2 FQGNSA. The CDR3 is 14 amino acids. The CDR3 coding sequence is TGTGCCAGCAGCAGGGGACAAAACCAAGAGACCCAGTACTTC. Amino acid sequence: CASSRGQNQETQYF.

The CDR3 coding sequence is TGTGCCAGCAGTTTAAGGAGTTTCGGAACTGAAGCTTTCTTT. Residues: CASSLRSFGTEAFF. The chain has TRBV28 and TRBJ1-1; unclear D gene. Deletions cut 2 bases from V and 5 bases from J, with 12 bases between. The CDR3 is 14 residues long. Germline CDR1 MDHEN, CDR2 SYDVKM. Looking up the rest from reference TRBV28 and TRBJ1-1 gives the full variable domain: DVKVTQSSRYLVKRTGEKVFLECVQDMDHENMFWYRQDPGLGLRLIYFSYDVKMKEKGDIPEGYSVSREKKERFSLILESASTNQTSMYLCASSLRSFGTEAFFGQGTRLTVV.

This clone showed up just once. The chain couples TRBV4-1 to TRBJ2-1; 9 bases fit TRBD2. There are 13 residues in the CDR3. The V gene end was trimmed by 0 bases and the J gene end by 15 bases; junction bases not matched to a gene: 6. CDR1 and CDR2 from the germline V gene are MGHRA and YSYEKL. Here the CDR3 DNA reads TGCGCCAGCAGCCAAGAGGGCGGGAGGGCTATGTTCTTC. Its translation is CASSQEGGRAMFF.

The chain links TRBV2 to TRBJ2-7, with 8 bases lining up with TRBD2. Trimming removed 4 bases from V and 4 bases from J; junction bases left unmatched: 6. The CDR3 length is 14 residues. Germline lookup yields CDR1 SNHLY and CDR2 FYNNEI. Here the CDR3 reads CASSASGGRYEQYF. CDR3 sequence (DNA): TGTGCCAGCAGTGCATCGGGGGGGAGGTACGAGCAGTACTTC.

As DNA, the CDR3 is TGTGCCTGGGGGGCCCTAGGAATCTCTGGGGCCAACGTCCTGACTTTC. This gives the protein CAWGALGISGANVLTF. The rearrangement joins TRBV30 to TRBJ2-6, with D maybe TRBD1 (5 bases). This CDR3 has 16 residues. V was pared by 5 bases and J by 0 bases, with 14 bases between. Germline lookup yields CDR1 GTSNPN and CDR2 SVGIG (reference sequence).

The rearrangement uses TRBV10-2 and TRBJ1-1; the D gene is possibly TRBD1 (5 bases). Per germline, CDR1 WSHSY and CDR2 SAAADI. CDR3 length equals 15 residues. Trimming shortened V by 3 bases and J by 2 bases, and 13 bases separated the two germline ends. The CDR3 bases are TGCGCCAGCAGTGATTTTGACAGAAGAAACACTGAAGCTTTCTTT. Amino acid sequence: CASSDFDRRNTEAFF.

The J gene is TRBJ1-1, the V gene TRBV6-5, with 8 bases lining up with TRBD1. The V segment lost 4 bases and the J segment 2 bases; nucleotides outside the gene matches: 3. The CDR3 length is 14 residues. Per the germline V gene, CDR1 is MNHEY and CDR2 is SVGAGI. The CDR3, as DNA: TGTGCCAGCAGTTTTGGACAGGGAAACACTGAAGCTTTCTTT. Translation: CASSFGQGNTEAFF.

The CDR3 DNA is TGTGCCAGCAGCTTAGGGCTAGCGGGGATCACAGATACGCAGTATTTT. Its translation is CASSLGLAGITDTQYF. The chain carries TRBV7-2 and TRBJ2-3, with 9 bases lining up with TRBD2. V lost 1 base, J lost 2 bases, and 4 bases stayed unmatched. The CDR3 length is 16 residues. The germline V gene encodes CDR1 SGHTA and CDR2 FQGNSA.

The chain combines TRBV7-2 with TRBJ2-7; 10 bases match TRBD1. Germline assignment: CDR1 SGHTA and CDR2 FQGNSA. The CDR3 is made up of 15 amino acids. V shed 5 bases and J 5 bases; nucleotides not matched to a gene: 9. In DNA, the CDR3 is TGTGCCAGCAGCAGAAAGGACAGGGGGAACGACGAGCAGTACTTC. Translated, it gives CASSRKDRGNDEQYF.

The chain has TRBV5-1 and TRBJ2-5; 7 bases are a match to TRBD1. With V trimmed by 0 bases and J by 5 bases, 7 bases remained unmatched. The CDR3 length is 15 residues. Germline CDR1 and CDR2: SGHRS and YFSETQ. The chain's CDR3 is CASSLGGFRGETQYF. The CDR3 DNA follows: TGCGCCAGCAGCTTGGGAGGGTTCAGGGGGGAGACCCAGTACTTC.

The chain couples TRBV5-1 to TRBJ2-5; no firm D call. CDR3 size: 13 residues. V lost 2 bases to trimming and J lost 0 bases, with 5 bases between them. Germline CDR1 reads SGHRS; CDR2 reads YFSETQ. CDR3 in DNA: TGCGCCAGCAGCTTATCGTACCAAGAGACCCAGTACTTC. Translated, it gives CASSLSYQETQYF.

The genes are TRBV5-1 and TRBJ2-1; tentative D call: TRBD2 (6 bases). CDR3 length equals 15 residues. V was pared by 0 bases and J by 2 bases, with 9 bases between. Germline lookup yields CDR1 SGHRS and CDR2 YFSETQ. The CDR3 here is CASSLGGGTYNEQFF. The CDR3 DNA sequence: TGCGCCAGCAGCTTGGGTGGGGGGACCTACAATGAGCAGTTCTTC.

This clone was counted once. The CDR3 spells CASSLGQGASTNEKLFF. DNA for the CDR3: TGCGCCAGCAGCTTGGGACAGGGGGCGTCAACTAATGAAAAACTGTTTTTT. J is TRBJ1-4 and V is TRBV5-1; 10 bases match TRBD1. CDR3 size: 17 residues. Germline values: CDR1 SGHRS, CDR2 YFSETQ. J was trimmed by 0 bases and V by 0 bases; bases with no gene match: 2.

V and J are TRBV13 and TRBJ1-2; D call uncertain. V shed 2 bases and J shed 3 bases, with 10 bases lying between them. This CDR3 comprises 14 residues. From germline, CDR1 is PRHDT and CDR2 FYEKMQ (reference sequence). This CDR3 is CASSLQENDYGYTF. CDR3 nucleotide sequence: TGTGCCAGCAGCTTACAAGAGAACGACTATGGCTACACCTTC. Together with reference TRBV13 and TRBJ1-2, the CDR3 gives the full variable domain: AAGVIQSPRHLIKEKRETATLKCYPIPRHDTVYWYQQGPGQDPQFLISFYEKMQSDKGSIPDRFSAQQFSDYHSELNMSSLELGDSALYFCASSLQENDYGYTFGSGTRLTVV.